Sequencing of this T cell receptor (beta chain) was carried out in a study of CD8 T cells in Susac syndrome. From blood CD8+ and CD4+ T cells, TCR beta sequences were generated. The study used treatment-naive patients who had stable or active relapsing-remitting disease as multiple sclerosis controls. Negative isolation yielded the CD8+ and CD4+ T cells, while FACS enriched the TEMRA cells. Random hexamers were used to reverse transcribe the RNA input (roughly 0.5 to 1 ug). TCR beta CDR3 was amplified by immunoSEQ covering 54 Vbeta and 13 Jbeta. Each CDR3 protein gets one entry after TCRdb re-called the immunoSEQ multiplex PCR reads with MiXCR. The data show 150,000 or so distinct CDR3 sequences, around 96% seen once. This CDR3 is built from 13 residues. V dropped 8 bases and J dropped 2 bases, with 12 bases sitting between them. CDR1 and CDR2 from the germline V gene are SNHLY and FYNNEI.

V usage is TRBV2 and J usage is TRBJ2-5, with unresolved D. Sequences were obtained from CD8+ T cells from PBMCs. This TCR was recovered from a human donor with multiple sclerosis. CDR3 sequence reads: CASQGGLQETQYF. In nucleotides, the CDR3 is TGTGCCAGCCAAGGTGGGCTGCAAGAGACCCAGTACTTC.